This TCR beta chain was captured in a study of PD-1 blockade in classical Hodgkin lymphoma. All patients relapsed after autologous stem cell transplantation, and brentuximab vedotin exposure varied. The CDR3 runs 15 residues. CDR1 SGDLS and CDR2 YYNGEE come from the germline V gene. The V and J ends lost 4 bases and 4 bases, in that order; junction bases with no gene match: 7. The table came from immunoSEQ multiplex PCR; TCRdb's copy has only in-frame clones and leaves some out. This table has about 18,000 clones, 70% to 80% appearing once. Material: peripheral blood mononuclear cells (PBMCs), obtained before the second cycle of nivolumab. V gene TRBV9 combines with J gene TRBJ2-3, with TRBD2 matching over 9 bases. The TCR was taken from a human donor with classical Hodgkin lymphoma. The CDR3, as DNA: TGTGCCAGCAGCCAAATGGGGACTAGCTCAGATACGCAGTATTTT. It is translated as CASSQMGTSSDTQYF. The whole variable domain, remainder taken from reference TRBV9 and TRBJ2-3, is DSGVTQTPKHLITATGQRVTLRCSPRSGDLSVYWYQQSLDQGLQFLIQYYNGEERAKGNILERFSAQQFPDLHSELNLSSLELGDSALYFCASSQMGTSSDTQYFGPGTRLTVL.